This T cell receptor (beta chain) was sequenced for a study of blood T cell repertoires in COVID-19 (TCRdb year 2020). Regarding the complete study: Samples from collaborators originated in the United States, Italy and Spain and spanned both the acute and convalescent phases of COVID-19. The prospective study material was composed of cDNA or gDNA derived from T cells, B-cell-depleted T cells, or PBMCs. Subjects who had been exposed to COVID-19, were actively infected with it, or had recovered from it provided the deeply sampled blood TCRbeta repertoires that made up the dataset. The repertoires were released in a freely available public database meant as a resource for research on the immune response to SARS-CoV-2. Samples came from the ongoing ImmuneRACE study (first 160 participants) plus 1,254 subjects from 6 global collaborators. Sample metadata almost always included a de-identified subject ID, COVID-19 status, age in years and sex. Where HLA class I and class II types were available, the types were taken from metadata supplied by the sample provider, not from assay-based typing. Results the study describes overall, beyond this receptor: The quantity of clinical and demographic metadata differed by source and by participant and was supplied without curation.

Worth noting for this clone: Its antigen is not yet known. No base qualities exist here, and no much larger clone lies one base off it.

Whole blood was collected in K2EDTA tubes by collaborating institutions according to the institutions' own protocols. For TCRbeta analysis, collaborators shipped samples in one of three forms: frozen whole blood, isolated PBMCs, or DNA extracted from either of those sample types. TCRbeta CDR3 regions were amplified from genomic DNA using the immunoSEQ Assay, a bias-controlled multiplex PCR. The original pipeline was this. The number of nucleated cells in each sample was estimated by amplification of reference gene primers within the assay. To quantify the absolute abundance of each unique TCRbeta CDR3 rearrangement, sequence reads were collapsed and filtered. Productive Simpson clonality was computed per sample as the square root of Simpson's diversity index over productive rearrangements. In TCRdb, the immuneACCESS table is reduced to in-frame sequences with V and J assigned. These tables do not hold every clone; where another copy was compared, an unresolved V gene accounts for under half, and the others remain unexplained. V, J and clone size derive from that table, while D and trimming were established from the DNA sequence. This sample comprises tens of thousands of clones, approximately 90% of them detected only once. Roughly 10% of the sample is in the top ten clones.

What was sequenced was peripheral blood. The receptor's source is a man in his sixties or seventies with active or convalescent COVID-19.

The nucleotide sequence reads TGTGCCAGCAGAACCGGGACAGGGGATTTTGGCTACACCTTC. The translation is CASRTGTGDFGYTF. In this chain, TRBV28 is recombined with TRBJ1-2; 10 nucleotides in the junction match TRBD1. Reading from cysteine to phenylalanine, the CDR3 counts 14 amino acids. Of all the DNA, just the CDR3 is kept, 42 bases in frame from base 1. Sequences MDHEN (CDR1) and SYDVKM (CDR2) are obtained from the germline V gene. At the junction V is shortened by 6 bases and J by 7 bases; bases outside the gene matches: 8.